A single TCR beta chain is shown here with its context. No antigen is known for it. V lost 5 bases and J lost 0; bases outside the gene matches: 7. CDR1 and CDR2 (germline): MDHEN, SYDVKM. CDR3 length equals 16 residues. TCRdb passed the RACE reads through MiXCR, listing each CDR3 protein once. This table has 85,000 to 130,000 distinct CDR3 sequences, less than 15% appearing once. These data are taken from a study of human T cells and chemical hapten exposure. Study summary: Diphenylcyclopropenone was applied weekly to patients' scalps across the roughly 23-week study.

The sample's time point: pre-sensitization, week 0. The treatment: therapeutic diphenylcyclopropenone sensitization with weekly scalp DPC. The study, taken as a whole, reports: Alopecia in the donors means their immune response may deviate from healthy people's. The study found that DPC sensitization did not change TCRs above 1 in 1000 frequency. There was a positive correlation between PT1 expanded TCR counts and patch test score.

The sequencing here drew on whole blood, taken in connection with sensitization to the hapten diphenylcyclopropenone (DPC). This clonotype originated in a woman in her 50s with alopecia areata. Some clones in this sample may be carry-over from other donors' samples. The chain has TRBV28 and TRBJ2-1, with 7 positions matching TRBD2. In DNA, the CDR3 is TGTGCCAGCAGTCCTCAGCTAGCGGTCTCCTACAATGAGCAGTTCTTC. It translates to CASSPQLAVSYNEQFF. Combining the CDR3 with reference TRBV28 and TRBJ2-1 gives the whole variable domain DVKVTQSSRYLVKRTGEKVFLECVQDMDHENMFWYRQDPGLGLRLIYFSYDVKMKEKGDIPEGYSVSREKKERFSLILESASTNQTSMYLCASSPQLAVSYNEQFFGPGTRLTVL.